These 26 T cell receptor beta chains share one sample of origin, sequenced in a study of T-cell reconstitution after alpha-beta-depleted transplantation in children. TCRbeta library construction was performed incorporating unique molecular identifiers. A single record per CDR3 protein comes from TCRdb applying MiXCR to the PCR reads. In the table there are approximately 980,000 distinct CDR3 sequences, about 26% of which are singletons. The material was PBMCs, mostly from graft donor cells, obtained 360 days after TCRalphabeta/CD19-depleted stem cell transplant. Every receptor here comes from a boy younger than two who had a stem cell transplant for SCID, so the T cells may come from the graft donor.

As to this clonotype: Given a much more abundant clone one base away, this may be a read error. This rearrangement joins TRBV7-3 to TRBJ1-1; D is perhaps TRBD1 (5 bases). V was cut by 4 bases and J by 3 bases, with 9 bases left in between. Germline V gene sequence: CDR1 SGHTA, CDR2 FQGTGA. The CDR3 covers 13 residues. The CDR3, as DNA: TGTGCCAGCAGCTCCTCAGGGTACACTGAAGCTTTCTTT. It encodes CASSSSGYTEAFF.

As for this clonotype: Its ends do not fully match the called genes, so a read error is possible. The CDR3 spells CASSQGTVALGTQYF. DNA for the CDR3: TGTGCCAGCAGTCAAGGCACGGTTGCACTGGGTACCCAGTACTTC. The chain employs TRBV3-1 and TRBJ2-5, with D hard to call. This CDR3 is built from 15 residues. Germline CDR1 LGHDT, CDR2 YNNKEL (reference sequence).

The rearrangement joins TRBV5-1 to TRBJ2-1, with 9 bases aligning to TRBD2. J lost 1 base, V lost 4 bases, and 3 bases had no gene match. Germline CDR1 reads SGHRS; CDR2 reads YFSETQ. The CDR3 consists of 15 residues. In nucleotides, the CDR3 is TGCGCCAGCAGCCCTAGCGGGGAGTCCTACAATGAGCAGTTCTTC. It is translated as CASSPSGESYNEQFF.

This clonotype occurred a few times. The V gene is TRBV11-2, the J gene TRBJ1-5; 9 bases are a match to TRBD1. The ends lost 1 base at V and 6 bases at J; junction bases unmatched: 10. CDR3 length: 17 residues. The V gene's germline CDR1 is SGHAT and CDR2 FQNNGV. The CDR3 DNA reads as TGTGCCAGCAGCTTAGGGGTCTGGGGGGGACAGGGTCAGCCCCAGCATTTT. It encodes CASSLGVWGGQGQPQHF.

This clonotype showed up just a few times. J is TRBJ2-3 and V is TRBV5-6; 10 bases fit TRBD2. CDR3 length equals 15 residues. Losses at the gene ends were 4 bases for V and 2 bases for J; bases not matched to a gene: 4. Per the germline V gene, CDR1 is SGHDT and CDR2 is YYEEEE. The CDR3 DNA reads TGTGCCAGCAGCGCACTAGCGGGACACACAGATACGCAGTATTTT. This sequence encodes CASSALAGHTDTQYF.

This clonotype was detected only once. The chain employs TRBV19 and TRBJ1-2; 7 bases fit TRBD1. V dropped 6 bases and J dropped 6; count of bases not matched to a gene: 10. The CDR3 is 14 amino acids. Germline lookup yields CDR1 LNHDA and CDR2 SQIVND (reference sequence). The CDR3 region has the DNA TGTGCCAGTAGCAGACAGGGTTGGGGACATGGCTACACCTTC. Translating gives CASSRQGWGHGYTF.

This chain connects TRBV29-1 to TRBJ2-4; D remains unclear. Germline V gene sequence: CDR1 SQVTM, CDR2 ANQGSEA. V dropped 4 bases and J dropped 6 bases, with 13 bases sitting between them. The CDR3 runs 13 residues. CDR3 nucleotides: TGCAGCGTTGTCCGGCCCCTCTCAAACATTCAGTACTTC. Its translation: CSVVRPLSNIQYF.

This CDR3 reads CASSYPSSPTSGGAFGEQYF. CDR3 bases: TGTGCCAGCAGTTACCCATCCTCGCCGACTAGCGGGGGGGCATTCGGCGAGCAGTACTTC. This chain connects TRBV12-3 or TRBV12-4 to TRBJ2-7, with 14 bases aligning to TRBD2. This CDR3 contains 20 residues. The V and J ends lost 4 bases and 6 bases, in that order; junction bases with no gene match: 20.

This clonotype showed up just a few times. The rearrangement joins TRBV21-1 to TRBJ2-3; the table's TRBD1 call for D was not verified on the DNA. TRBV21-1 is a pseudogene. The CDR3 sequence is 17 residues long. The CDR3 region is CASSRQDRGALTDTQYF. CDR3 nucleotides: TGTGCCAGCAGCAGGCAAGATAGGGGGGCCCTCACAGATACGCAGTATTTT.

This clonotype has more than one count but fewer than ten. The V gene is TRBV6-1, the J gene TRBJ2-5, with 8 bases that match TRBD1. The CDR3 runs to 14 residues. CDR1 and CDR2 (germline): MNHNS, SASEGT. The ends lost 6 bases at V and 7 bases at J; junction bases unmatched: 10. CDR3 nucleotides: TGTGCCAGCAGGCTTGGACAGGGACGCTGGACCCAGTACTTC. Its protein is CASRLGQGRWTQYF.

The chain links TRBV7-8 to TRBJ2-7, with TRBD1 matching 12 bases. The CDR3 covers 16 residues. Trimming at V came to 0 bases and at J to 6 bases, leaving 6 bases not matched to a gene. Germline CDR1 and CDR2: SGHVS and FQNEAQ. Here the CDR3 reads CASSLAGGTGGLEQYF. CDR3 nucleotide sequence: TGTGCCAGCAGCTTAGCGGGGGGGACAGGGGGCCTCGAGCAGTACTTC.

This clonotype was observed a handful of times. This chain uses TRBV29-1 with TRBJ2-5; D is undetermined. Per germline, CDR1 SQVTM and CDR2 ANQGSEA. The V end was cut by 4 bases, the J end by 4 bases, with 10 bases between. CDR3 length: 12 amino acids. CDR3 amino acids: CSVGLTGETQYF. The CDR3 nucleotides are TGCAGCGTTGGGCTGACGGGAGAGACCCAGTACTTC. Based on the CDR3 plus reference TRBV29-1 and TRBJ2-5, the full variable domain is SAVISQKPSRDICQRGTSLTIQCQVDSQVTMMFWYRQQPGQSLTLIATANQGSEATYESGFVIDKFPISRPNLTFSTLTVSNMSPEDSSIYLCSVGLTGETQYFGPGTRLLVL.

The chain joins TRBV18 to TRBJ2-1; TRBD2 matches at 8 bases. The CDR3 is 16 residues long. With V trimmed by 2 bases and J by 5 bases, 8 bases remained unmatched. The germline V gene has CDR1 KGHSH and CDR2 LQKENI. In nucleotides, the CDR3 is TGTGCCAGCTCACCAAGGTCCAGCGGGGGCCACAATGAGCAGTTCTTC. Protein sequence: CASSPRSSGGHNEQFF. Using reference TRBV18 and TRBJ2-1 for the parts outside the CDR3, the full variable domain is NAGVMQNPRHLVRRRGQEARLRCSPMKGHSHVYWYRQLPEEGLKFMVYLQKENIIDESGMPKERFSAEFPKEGPSILRIQQVVRGDSAAYFCASSPRSSGGHNEQFFGPGTRLTVL.

This chain connects TRBV5-1 to TRBJ1-1, with no clear D. Germline V lookup: CDR1 SGHRS, CDR2 YFSETQ. Trimming removed 7 bases from V and 1 base from J, with 8 bases in between. The CDR3 loop spans 12 amino acids. The CDR3 reads CASGDGNTEAFF. The CDR3 coding sequence is TGCGCCAGCGGGGATGGGAACACTGAAGCTTTCTTT.

This chain links TRBV2 with TRBJ2-6; 8 bases are shared with TRBD1. CDR1 is SNHLY, CDR2 FYNNEI, per germline. The CDR3 length is 20 residues. With V trimmed by 5 bases and J by 0 bases, 15 bases remained unmatched. This chain's CDR3 is CASSQLRGRIGSSGANVLTF. The CDR3 DNA reads TGTGCCAGCAGTCAACTCAGGGGGCGGATTGGATCCTCTGGGGCCAACGTCCTGACTTTC.

Many counts were recorded for this clonotype. CDR3 protein: CASSQSEQSPTDTQYF. The CDR3 DNA sequence: TGTGCCAGCAGCCAATCGGAACAGTCTCCGACCGATACGCAGTATTTT. V usage is TRBV16 and J usage is TRBJ2-3; D gene ambiguous. Between the trimmed V and J ends, which lost 0 bases and 6 bases, there was a span of 16 bases. The CDR3 is 16 amino acids. Germline V gene lookup returns CDR1 KGHSY and CDR2 FQNENV.

This clonotype has a handful of counts. This chain joins TRBV20-1 and TRBJ2-2; D is unresolved. V shed 7 bases and J shed 6 bases, with 15 bases lying between them. This CDR3 has 13 residues. The germline gives CDR1 DFQATT, CDR2 SNEGSKA (reference sequence). CDR3 sequence (DNA): TGCAGTGGCATCCCGACATTCTCCGGGGAGCTGTTTTTT. This encodes CSGIPTFSGELFF.

This clonotype has only a few counts. The CDR3 coding sequence is TGTGCCAGCAGCGGCTTGAAGGGTGTTCGAGAGACCCAGTACTTC. It specifies CASSGLKGVRETQYF. The rearrangement uses TRBV9 and TRBJ2-5; no firm D call. Germline V gene lookup returns CDR1 SGDLS and CDR2 YYNGEE. The CDR3 has 15 amino acids. The germline V and J ends were trimmed by 3 bases and 4 bases, with 16 bases remaining between them.

A few counts support this clonotype. The V call is TRBV5-5, the J call TRBJ2-2, with a weak D call TRBD1 (6 bases). Trimming removed 0 bases from V and 0 bases from J, with 9 bases in between. Germline CDR1 is SGHKS and CDR2 is YYEKEE (reference sequence). The CDR3 has 16 residues. The CDR3, as DNA: TGTGCCAGCAGCTTGGGGACAGCCGCGAACACCGGGGAGCTGTTTTTT. Translation gives CASSLGTAANTGELFF.

The table lists this clonotype with a few counts. The gene calls are TRBV27 and TRBJ2-5, with 8 bases aligning to TRBD1. CDR3 length: 13 residues. Trimming at V came to 6 bases and at J to 4 bases, leaving 4 bases not matched to a gene. Germline CDR1 reads MNHEY; CDR2 reads SMNVEV (reference sequence). The CDR3 protein is CASSTGGPETQYF. In DNA, the CDR3 is TGTGCCAGCAGCACAGGGGGTCCAGAGACCCAGTACTTC.

This clonotype was seen a few times. In DNA, the CDR3 is TGTGCCAGCAGCGTAGCAGGGCCGGGTCTCACCGGGGAGCTGTTTTTT. Protein sequence: CASSVAGPGLTGELFF. The chain has TRBV9 and TRBJ2-2, with a tentative D call TRBD1 (5 bases). The V end was cut by 0 bases, the J end by 4 bases, with 13 bases between. Germline V lookup: CDR1 SGDLS, CDR2 YYNGEE. This CDR3 is 16 amino acids long. Complete variable domain (other parts from reference TRBV9 and TRBJ2-2): DSGVTQTPKHLITATGQRVTLRCSPRSGDLSVYWYQQSLDQGLQFLIQYYNGEERAKGNILERFSAQQFPDLHSELNLSSLELGDSALYFCASSVAGPGLTGELFFGEGSRLTVL.

This clonotype has a handful of counts. In DNA, the CDR3 is TGTGCCAGCTCTTATCAGGGAAACGAGCAGTACTTC. Translated: CASSYQGNEQYF. V is TRBV12-3 or TRBV12-4 and J is TRBJ2-7; weak D call: TRBD1 (5 bases). There are 12 residues in the CDR3. The V end lost 8 bases, the J end lost 5 bases, and 13 bases lay between the germline ends.

This clonotype was seen more than once but under ten times. V and J are TRBV30 and TRBJ1-2; D is unclear. V dropped 4 bases and J dropped 0 bases, with 12 bases sitting between them. CDR1 and CDR2 (germline): GTSNPN, SVGIG (reference sequence). There are 14 residues in the CDR3. This CDR3 reads CAWNGNLPNYGYTF. Written as DNA, the CDR3 is TGTGCCTGGAACGGGAATTTACCTAACTATGGCTACACCTTC. Looking up the rest from reference TRBV30 and TRBJ1-2 gives the full variable domain: SQTIHQWPATLVQPVGSPLSLECTVEGTSNPNLYWYRQAAGRGLQLLFYSVGIGQISSEVPQNLSASRPQDRQFILSSKKLLLSDSGFYLCAWNGNLPNYGYTFGSGTRLTVV.

This clonotype was recorded a few times. Written as DNA, the CDR3 is TGCGCCAGCCATCCCGTATTAGCGGGGAGCGAGCAGTACTTC. It encodes CASHPVLAGSEQYF. V is TRBV5-1 and J is TRBJ2-7, with 8 positions matching TRBD2. The ends lost 7 bases at V and 6 bases at J; junction bases unmatched: 12. CDR1 and CDR2 from the germline V gene are SGHRS and YFSETQ. This CDR3 is 14 amino acids long.

This clonotype was seen only a few times. The V and J genes are TRBV5-1 and TRBJ2-3; no firm D call. Germline V gene lookup returns CDR1 SGHRS and CDR2 YFSETQ. CDR3 length: 14 amino acids. Trimming took 5 bases from V and 2 from J, leaving 12 bases between them. CDR3 bases: TGCGCCAGCAGTCCCGACCAGAACACAGATACGCAGTATTTT. Translated, it gives CASSPDQNTDTQYF.

The sample holds a few counts of this clonotype. The chain links TRBV6-2 or TRBV6-3 to TRBJ1-1; 7 positions agree with TRBD1. V lost 10 bases to trimming and J lost 0 bases; unmatched junction nucleotides: 11. Germline V gene lookup returns CDR1 MNHEY and CDR2 SVGEGT. CDR3 length: 15 residues. The CDR3 nucleotides read TGTGCCACCAACAAATGGACAGGACTGAACACTGAAGCTTTCTTT. The encoded protein is CATNKWTGLNTEAFF.